The rows below give T cell receptor beta chains drawn from one sample of a study of CD8+ T cells in alopecia areata. Assay: immunoSEQ multiplex PCR; the TCRdb copy retains only in-frame clones and omits some. The sample includes 180,000 or so clones, less than 70% of them seen just once. Sample: CD8+ T cells sorted from blood, taken at week 24, from a patient treated with tofacitinib. These receptors were obtained from a human donor with alopecia areata. Both conserved end residues are part of each CDR3. The D gene is left open where the match is weak. Size is stated for part of the rows, as once, few or many counts, or as a class when the clone is expanded.

clone size	D gene	V gene	J gene	CDR3 DNA	CDR3 protein
NA	NA	TRBV9	TRBJ2-7	TGTGCCAGCAGCGTAGCGGGGTCAACCTCCTACGAGCAGTACTTC	CASSVAGSTSYEQYF
NA	TRBD1	TRBV30	TRBJ2-7	TGTGCCTGGGCCACCGGGACAGGGATCAACGAGCAGTACTTC	CAWATGTGINEQYF
NA	NA	TRBV6-6	TRBJ2-2	TGTGCCAGCAGTGAGGGGAACACCGGGGAGCTGTTTTTT	CASSEGNTGELFF
NA	NA	TRBV14	TRBJ1-1	TGTGCCAGCAGCCAAGAAATCAGATTGAACACTGAAGCTTTCTTT	CASSQEIRLNTEAFF
few	NA	TRBV12-5	TRBJ1-4	TGTGCTAGTGCCACCGGGAATATTGAAAAACTGTTTTTT	CASATGNIEKLFF
NA	NA	TRBV30	TRBJ2-3	TGTGCCTGGAGTTTGTCGGGGGTTTGGCGACAGGACAGCACAGATACGCAGTATTTT	CAWSLSGVWRQDSTDTQYF
few	TRBD1	TRBV6-6	TRBJ1-1	TGTGCCAGCAGTTGGGACAGGGCGGACACTGAAGCTTTCTTT	CASSWDRADTEAFF
few	NA	TRBV29-1	TRBJ2-1	TGCAGCGTTGAGAGTTCGGGTGAGCAGTTCTTC	CSVESSGEQFF
NA	TRBD1	TRBV4-3	TRBJ1-1	TGCGCCAGCAGCCAAACAGGGGCGGGCACTGAAGCTTTCTTT	CASSQTGAGTEAFF
NA	NA	TRBV6-5	TRBJ1-4	TGTGCCAGCAGCCACAACGGCAGGGGCGAAAAACTGTTTTTT	CASSHNGRGEKLFF
NA	TRBD1	TRBV19	TRBJ2-2	TGTGCCAGTGGGGGACAGGTTTACACCGGGGAGCTGTTTTTT	CASGGQVYTGELFF
few	NA	TRBV6-5	TRBJ2-3	TGTGCCAGCAAAGGCAGCACAGATACGCAGTATTTT	CASKGSTDTQYF
NA	TRBD2	TRBV11-2	TRBJ2-1	TGTGCCAGCAGCCGATTGACTAGCGGTTACAATGAGCAGTTCTTC	CASSRLTSGYNEQFF
NA	NA	TRBV2	TRBJ2-7	TGTGCCAGCAGGCCTGGACGGAGAGCCTACGAGCAGTACTTC	CASRPGRRAYEQYF
NA	TRBD2	TRBV14	TRBJ2-1	TGTGCCAGCAGCCCCACTAGCGGGGGTTCGTACAATGAGCAGTTCTTC	CASSPTSGGSYNEQFF
NA	TRBD1	TRBV4-3	TRBJ2-1	TGCGCCAGCAGCCAAGCCGGACAGGGCAGCAATGAGCAGTTCTTC	CASSQAGQGSNEQFF
once	TRBD2	TRBV4-3	TRBJ2-1	TGCGCCAGCAGCCAAGATTTCGGCGGGGGGACTTACAATGAGCAGTTCTTC	CASSQDFGGGTYNEQFF
NA	TRBD1	TRBV5-1	TRBJ1-1	TGCGCCAGCAGCCCGAGACAGGGGGCACGTGAAGCTTTCTTT	CASSPRQGAREAFF
NA	NA	TRBV9	TRBJ1-6	TGTGCCAGCAGCGTAGTAGAGGAGTTTGGTTCACCCCTCCACTTT	CASSVVEEFGSPLHF
NA	NA	TRBV15	TRBJ1-6	TGTGCCACCGGGCGGGGGAGAGATAATTCACCCCTCCACTTT	CATGRGRDNSPLHF
NA	NA	TRBV4-3	TRBJ1-2	TGCGCCAGCAGCCACGGAGAAGGGGGCTACACCTTC	CASSHGEGGYTF
NA	TRBD2	TRBV4-2	TRBJ2-1	TGTGCCAGCAGCCAAGAGTCAACTAGCGGACATGAGCAGTTCTTC	CASSQESTSGHEQFF
medium-sized	TRBD2	TRBV6-1	TRBJ2-3	TGTGCCAGCAGTGAACCCCTAGCGGGGAATCCAGATACGCAGTATTTT	CASSEPLAGNPDTQYF
NA	TRBD1	TRBV19	TRBJ1-5	TGTGCCAGTACCTCGACAGGGGGTGGTCAGCCCCAGCATTTT	CASTSTGGGQPQHF
NA	NA	TRBV19	TRBJ1-1	TGTGCCAGTAGTATAGATGGGGAGACTGAAGCTTTCTTT	CASSIDGETEAFF
NA	TRBD1	TRBV7-6	TRBJ1-1	TGTGCCAGCAGCCCCCGGACAGGGAGTCAAGCTTTCTTT	CASSPRTGSQAFF
NA	NA	TRBV25-1	TRBJ1-2	TGTGCCAGCAGTGCGGGGATAGGCTACACCTTC	CASSAGIGYTF
NA	NA	TRBV7-9	TRBJ2-1	TGTGCCAGCAGCCTAACCGGATCTGGGGGCAATGAGCAGTTCTTC	CASSLTGSGGNEQFF